This TCR beta chain was sequenced in a study of blood T cell repertoires in COVID-19 (TCRdb year 2020). Turning to the overall study: The collaborator samples originated in the United States, Italy and Spain and spanned the acute and convalescent phases of COVID-19. Subjects who had been exposed to COVID-19, were actively infected with it, or had recovered from it provided the deeply sampled blood TCRbeta repertoires that made up the dataset. The repertoires were made available in a free public database intended to serve as a resource for research on the immune response to SARS-CoV-2. Sample metadata almost always included a de-identified subject ID, COVID-19 status, age in years and sex. The samples were drawn from the first 160 participants of the ongoing ImmuneRACE study and from some 1,300 subjects provided by 6 global collaborators. Where HLA class I and class II types were available, the types were taken from metadata supplied by the sample provider, not from assay-based typing. The material from the prospective study consisted of cDNA or gDNA derived from T cells, B-cell-depleted T cells, or PBMCs.

Points the paper makes about the study in general: Clinical and demographic metadata were provided uncurated, with the amount varying by source and participant.

One collaborating source in Seattle enrolled patients during active infection and followed them longitudinally through the course of disease. The collaborating institutions used their own protocols to collect whole blood in K2EDTA tubes. Collaborator samples were shipped for TCRbeta analysis as frozen whole blood, isolated PBMCs, or DNA extracted from either sample type. TCRbeta CDR3 regions were amplified from genomic DNA by means of the immunoSEQ Assay, a bias-controlled multiplex PCR. The study's own analysis went as follows. The number of nucleated cells in each sample was estimated from the amplification of reference gene primers within the assay. Sequence reads were collapsed and filtered to measure the absolute abundance of every unique TCRbeta CDR3 rearrangement. For each sample, productive Simpson clonality was calculated by taking the square root of Simpson's diversity index across productive rearrangements. The clones in this table, taken by TCRdb from immuneACCESS, are in-frame only. Not every clone is retained; where verified, under half of the shortfall comes from an unresolved V gene, and the cause of the rest is unknown. The DNA was the basis for D and trimming; V, J and clone size are from that table. The sample yields approximately 170,000 clones; about 85% were counted once. Together, the top ten hold approximately 7% of the sample.

Per the germline V gene (reference sequence), DFQATT is the CDR1 and SNEGSKA is the CDR2. V gives up 8 bases and J gives up 8 bases, and the segment between their germline ends measures 6 bases. The CDR3 sequence holds 8 residues, the cysteine and phenylalanine included. Only the CDR3 DNA stays, 24 bases, in frame from base 1. A word on this clone: Its cognate antigen has yet to be identified. No much larger clonotype is one base removed from it; base qualities were not supplied. The same CDR3 is also encoded by other DNA sequences in this sample.

Material for sequencing was peripheral blood. In this chain, TRBV20-1 is recombined with TRBJ1-2; the D segment cannot be called with confidence. The sequence came from a man older than 75 with COVID-19, enrolled during active disease. This receptor has the CDR3 CSPRGYTF. Read as DNA, the sequence is TGCAGTCCTCGGGGCTACACCTTC.